This TCR beta chain was found in a study of Ad26.COV2.S vaccination and SARS-CoV-2 variants. TCRdb's copy holds only in-frame clones and misses some; the assay was immunoSEQ multiplex PCR. The repertoire holds more than 250,000 clones, with about 90% as singletons. Treatment in this sample: around 19 received Ad26.COV2.S at low or high dose, single or two shots; several received placebo; per-sample allocation not given. Vaccine and placebo recipients were sampled on day 63 after the first injection. With 0 bases removed from V and 1 base from J, the gap between germline ends came to 9 bases. The germline V gene has CDR1 LGHDT and CDR2 YNNKEL (reference sequence). This CDR3 has 16 residues.

The sequences come from peripheral blood, collected in a trial of Ad26.COV2.S vaccine versus placebo. The chain combines TRBV3-1 (or the pseudogene TRBV3-2) with TRBJ2-2; D is unclear. The sequence derives from a person aged 18 to 65 who received the Ad26.COV2.S COVID-19 vaccine or a placebo. CDR3 coding DNA: TGTGCCAGCAGCCAAGATTCTGGCGGGAACACCGGGGAGCTGTTTTTT. Residues: CASSQDSGGNTGELFF.